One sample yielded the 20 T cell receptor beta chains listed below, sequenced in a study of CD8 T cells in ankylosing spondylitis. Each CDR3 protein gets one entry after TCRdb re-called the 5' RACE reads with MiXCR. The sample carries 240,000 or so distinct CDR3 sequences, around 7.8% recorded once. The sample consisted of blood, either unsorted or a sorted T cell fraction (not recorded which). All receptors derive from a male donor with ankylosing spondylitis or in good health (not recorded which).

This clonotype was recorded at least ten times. Written as DNA, the CDR3 is TGTGCCAGCAGTTACACATCAGGGTTCTTAGCGGGCTACACCTTC. It translates to CASSYTSGFLAGYTF. V is TRBV12-3 or TRBV12-4 and J is TRBJ1-2, with a possible D match to TRBD1 (5 bases). This CDR3 region has 15 residues. Between the trimmed V and J ends, which lost 4 bases and 8 bases, there was a span of 20 bases.

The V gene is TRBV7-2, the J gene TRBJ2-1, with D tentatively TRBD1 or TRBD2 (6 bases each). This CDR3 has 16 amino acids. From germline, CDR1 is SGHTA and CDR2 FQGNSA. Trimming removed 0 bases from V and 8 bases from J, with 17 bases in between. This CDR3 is CASSLAGTTAGYEQFF. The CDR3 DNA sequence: TGTGCCAGCAGCTTAGCGGGGACAACGGCGGGGTATGAGCAGTTCTTC.

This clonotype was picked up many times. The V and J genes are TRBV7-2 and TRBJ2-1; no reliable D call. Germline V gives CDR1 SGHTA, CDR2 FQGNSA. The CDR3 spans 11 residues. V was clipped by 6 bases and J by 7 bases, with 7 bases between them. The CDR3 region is CASSGWNEQFF. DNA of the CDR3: TGTGCCAGCAGTGGGTGGAATGAGCAGTTCTTC. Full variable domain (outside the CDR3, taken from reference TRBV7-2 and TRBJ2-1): GAGVSQSPSNKVTEKGKDVELRCDPISGHTALYWYRQSLGQGLEFLIYFQGNSAPDKSGLPSDRFSAERTGGSVSTLTIQRTQQEDSAVYLCASSGWNEQFFGPGTRLTVL.

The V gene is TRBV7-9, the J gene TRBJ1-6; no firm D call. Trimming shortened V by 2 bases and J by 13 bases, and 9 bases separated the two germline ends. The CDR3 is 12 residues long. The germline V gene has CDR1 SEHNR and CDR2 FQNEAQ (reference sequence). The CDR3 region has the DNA TGTGCCAGCAGCTTAACGGGGAATCCCCTCCACTTT. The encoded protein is CASSLTGNPLHF.

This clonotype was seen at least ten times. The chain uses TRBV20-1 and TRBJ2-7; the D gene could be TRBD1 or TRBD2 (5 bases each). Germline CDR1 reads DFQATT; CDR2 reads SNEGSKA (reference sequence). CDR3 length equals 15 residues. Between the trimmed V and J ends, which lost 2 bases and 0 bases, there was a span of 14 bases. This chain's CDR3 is CSARNPGRSSYEQYF. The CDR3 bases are TGCAGTGCTAGAAACCCGGGACGGAGCTCCTACGAGCAGTACTTC.

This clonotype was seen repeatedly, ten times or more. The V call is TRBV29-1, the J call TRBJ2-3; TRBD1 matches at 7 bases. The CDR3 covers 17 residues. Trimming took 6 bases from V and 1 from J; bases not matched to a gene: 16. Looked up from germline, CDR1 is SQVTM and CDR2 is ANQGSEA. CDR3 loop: CSVAILTGRSGTDTQYF. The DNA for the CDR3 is TGCAGCGTCGCGATACTGACAGGGCGATCTGGCACAGATACGCAGTATTTT.

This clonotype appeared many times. The CDR3 is CSTREWDGYTF. The CDR3 DNA is TGCAGTACCAGGGAGTGGGATGGCTACACCTTC. The V gene is TRBV20-1, the J gene TRBJ1-2; D is possibly TRBD1 (5 bases). The CDR3 extends over 11 amino acids. Per the germline V gene, CDR1 is DFQATT and CDR2 is SNEGSKA (reference sequence). Trimming took off 8 bases at V and 6 bases at J, with 13 bases between the two ends.

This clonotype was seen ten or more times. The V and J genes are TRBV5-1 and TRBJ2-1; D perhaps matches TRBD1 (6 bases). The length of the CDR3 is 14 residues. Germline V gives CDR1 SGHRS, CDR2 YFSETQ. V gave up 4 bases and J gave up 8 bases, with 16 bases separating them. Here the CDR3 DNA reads TGCGCCAGCAGCCCAGGGGTCGTAGGTTATGAGCAGTTCTTC. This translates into CASSPGVVGYEQFF.

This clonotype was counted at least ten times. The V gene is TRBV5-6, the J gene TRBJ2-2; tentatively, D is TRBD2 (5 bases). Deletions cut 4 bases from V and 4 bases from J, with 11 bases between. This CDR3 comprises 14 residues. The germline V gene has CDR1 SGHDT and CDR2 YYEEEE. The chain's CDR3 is CASSPWEPTGELFF. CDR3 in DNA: TGTGCCAGCAGCCCCTGGGAGCCCACCGGGGAGCTGTTTTTT.

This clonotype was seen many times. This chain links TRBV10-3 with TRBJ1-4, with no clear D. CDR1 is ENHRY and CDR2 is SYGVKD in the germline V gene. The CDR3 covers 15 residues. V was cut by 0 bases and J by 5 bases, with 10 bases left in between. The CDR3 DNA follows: TGTGCCATCAGTGAGTCAAGGGTGGAGAATGAAAAACTGTTTTTT. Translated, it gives CAISESRVENEKLFF.

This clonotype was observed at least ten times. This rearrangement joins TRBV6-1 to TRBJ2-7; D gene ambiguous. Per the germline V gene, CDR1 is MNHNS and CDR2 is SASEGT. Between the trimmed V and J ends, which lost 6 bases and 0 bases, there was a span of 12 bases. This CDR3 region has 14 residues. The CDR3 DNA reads TGTGCCAGCAGCCCCCTCCGGGCCTCCTACGAGCAGTACTTC. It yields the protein CASSPLRASYEQYF.

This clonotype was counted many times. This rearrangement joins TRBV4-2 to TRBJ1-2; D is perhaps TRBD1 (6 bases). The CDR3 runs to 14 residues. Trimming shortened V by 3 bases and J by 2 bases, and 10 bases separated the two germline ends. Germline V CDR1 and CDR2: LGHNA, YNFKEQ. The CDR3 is CASSHPDRNYGYTF. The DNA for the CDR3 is TGTGCCAGCAGCCATCCTGACAGGAACTATGGCTACACCTTC.

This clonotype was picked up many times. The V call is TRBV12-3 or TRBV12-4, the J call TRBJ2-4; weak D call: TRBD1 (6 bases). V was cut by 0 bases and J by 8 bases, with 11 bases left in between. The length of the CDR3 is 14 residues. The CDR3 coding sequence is TGTGCCAGCAGTTTAGCGGGGGCCCAGGACATTCAGTACTTC. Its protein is CASSLAGAQDIQYF.

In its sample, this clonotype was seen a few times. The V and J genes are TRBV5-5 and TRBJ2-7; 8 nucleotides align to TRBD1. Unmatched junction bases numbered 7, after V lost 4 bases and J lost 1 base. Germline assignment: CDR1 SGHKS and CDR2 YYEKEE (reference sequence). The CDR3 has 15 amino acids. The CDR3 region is CASSIGQGPSYEQYF. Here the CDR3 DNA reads TGTGCCAGCAGCATCGGACAGGGTCCGTCCTACGAGCAGTACTTC.

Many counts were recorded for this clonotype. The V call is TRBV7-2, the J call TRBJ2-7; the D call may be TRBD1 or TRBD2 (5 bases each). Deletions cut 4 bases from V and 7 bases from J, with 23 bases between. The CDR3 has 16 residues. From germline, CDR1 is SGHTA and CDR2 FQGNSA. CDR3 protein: CASSSDPGPMFREQYF. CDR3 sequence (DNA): TGTGCCAGCAGCTCGGACCCGGGACCCATGTTTAGAGAGCAGTACTTC.

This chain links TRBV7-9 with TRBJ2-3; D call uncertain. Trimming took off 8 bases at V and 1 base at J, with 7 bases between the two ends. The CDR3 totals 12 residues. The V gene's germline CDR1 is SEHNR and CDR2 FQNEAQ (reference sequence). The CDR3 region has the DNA TGTGCCAGCGGTTTAGGCACAGATACGCAGTATTTT. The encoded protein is CASGLGTDTQYF. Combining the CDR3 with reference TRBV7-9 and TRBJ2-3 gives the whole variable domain DTGVSQNPRHKITKRGQNVTFRCDPISEHNRLYWYRQTLGQGPEFLTYFQNEAQLEKSRLLSDRFSAERPKGSFSTLEIQRTEQGDSAMYLCASGLGTDTQYFGPGTRLTVL.

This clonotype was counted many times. CDR3 in amino acids: CASSQGPPNDRTDTQYF. For the CDR3, the DNA is TGCGCCAGCAGCCAAGGCCCTCCTAACGACCGCACAGATACGCAGTATTTT. The chain combines TRBV4-3 with TRBJ2-3; D remains ambiguous. V lost 1 base and J 1 base, leaving 15 bases between the germline ends. The CDR3 extends over 17 amino acids. Germline-derived CDR1 and CDR2 are LGHNA and YSLEER.

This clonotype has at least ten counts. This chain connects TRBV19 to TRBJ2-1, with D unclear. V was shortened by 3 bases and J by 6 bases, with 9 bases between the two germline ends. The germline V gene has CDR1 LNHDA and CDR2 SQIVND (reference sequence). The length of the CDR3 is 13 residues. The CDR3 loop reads CASSIGQSNEQFF. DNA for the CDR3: TGTGCCAGTAGTATTGGTCAAAGCAATGAGCAGTTCTTC.

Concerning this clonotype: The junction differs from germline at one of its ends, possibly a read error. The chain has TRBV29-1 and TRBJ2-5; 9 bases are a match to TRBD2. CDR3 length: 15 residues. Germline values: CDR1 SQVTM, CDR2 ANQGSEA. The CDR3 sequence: CSVEGLAGAQETHFF. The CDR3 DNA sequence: TGCAGCGTTGAAGGGTTAGCGGGGGCCCAAGAGACCCATTTCTTC.

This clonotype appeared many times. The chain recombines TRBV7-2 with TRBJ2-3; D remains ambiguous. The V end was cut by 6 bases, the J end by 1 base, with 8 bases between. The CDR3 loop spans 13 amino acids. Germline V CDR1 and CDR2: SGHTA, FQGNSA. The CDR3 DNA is TGTGCCAGCAGGTCCCCCGGCACAGATACGCAGTATTTT. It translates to CASRSPGTDTQYF.